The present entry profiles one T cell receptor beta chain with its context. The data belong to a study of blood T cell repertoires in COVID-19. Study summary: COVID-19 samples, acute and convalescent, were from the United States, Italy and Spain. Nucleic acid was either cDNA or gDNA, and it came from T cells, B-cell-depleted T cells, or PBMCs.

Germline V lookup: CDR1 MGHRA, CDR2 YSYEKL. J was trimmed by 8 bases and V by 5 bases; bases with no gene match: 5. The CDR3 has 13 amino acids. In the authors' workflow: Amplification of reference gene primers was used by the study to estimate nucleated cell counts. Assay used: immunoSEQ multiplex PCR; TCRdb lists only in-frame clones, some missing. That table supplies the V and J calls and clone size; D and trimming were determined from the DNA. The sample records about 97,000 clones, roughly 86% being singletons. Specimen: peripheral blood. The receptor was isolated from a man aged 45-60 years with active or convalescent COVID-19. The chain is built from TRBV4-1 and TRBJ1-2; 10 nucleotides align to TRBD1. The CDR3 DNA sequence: TGCGCCAGCAGCTCCGACAGGGGGCTAGGCTACACCTTC. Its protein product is CASSSDRGLGYTF.